Below are 3 T cell receptor beta chains sequenced from a single sample in a study of blood T cell repertoires in COVID-19. Only in-frame clones appear in the TCRdb table, and some are missing; sequencing was by immunoSEQ multiplex PCR. Among 140,000 to 150,000 clones listed, roughly 84% were seen once. The source material was peripheral blood. All receptors derive from a man aged 55 to 69 with active or convalescent COVID-19.

This rearrangement joins TRBV2 to TRBJ1-1; D uncertain. CDR3 size: 12 residues. CDR1 and CDR2 from the germline V gene are SNHLY and FYNNEI. V was trimmed by 5 bases and J by 0 bases, leaving 4 bases between them. Here the CDR3 DNA reads TGTGCCAGCAGTTACATGAACACTGAAGCTTTCTTT. Its protein product is CASSYMNTEAFF.

V usage is TRBV7-9 and J usage is TRBJ2-3; TRBD2 agrees at 7 bases. Germline assignment: CDR1 SEHNR and CDR2 FQNEAQ (reference sequence). This CDR3 is built from 15 residues. The V gene end was trimmed by 6 bases and the J gene end by 2 bases; junction bases not matched to a gene: 8. CDR3 DNA: TGTGCCAGCAGTCAACTCAGCGGGATCACAGATACGCAGTATTTT. Protein: CASSQLSGITDTQYF.

This chain joins TRBV7-9 and TRBJ2-1; TRBD2 agrees at 8 bases. The germline gives CDR1 SEHNR, CDR2 FQNEAQ (reference sequence). This CDR3 is built from 14 residues. V dropped 2 bases and J dropped 9; count of bases not matched to a gene: 6. The CDR3 here is CASSLNGGAAEQFF. The CDR3 region has the DNA TGTGCCAGCAGCTTAAACGGGGGGGCCGCTGAGCAGTTCTTC.